This entry describes one T cell receptor beta chain. The sample originates from a study of neoadjuvant anti-PD-1 for oral cavity cancer. Looking at the study overall: Patients without progression received a fourth nivolumab dose around day 43, then surgical resection on days 50-56.

The assay was immunoSEQ multiplex PCR, and TCRdb's table has in-frame clones only and misses some. The sample has some 12,000 clones, over 70% seen once. Time point meaning: after neoadjuvant nivolumab, at surgical resection. The CDR3 totals 15 residues. Trimming removed 5 bases at V and 0 bases at J, with 11 bases between. Germline V CDR1 and CDR2: MNHNS, SASEGT. V and J are TRBV6-1 and TRBJ1-5, with no clear D. The origin of this receptor is a person aged 35-79 years with oral cavity squamous cell carcinoma. The sample was PBMCs, taken after nivolumab (anti-PD-1) treatment. The CDR3 region is CASSSDLYSNQPQHF. The CDR3 DNA reads as TGTGCCAGCAGTTCGGACCTTTATAGCAATCAGCCCCAGCATTTT.